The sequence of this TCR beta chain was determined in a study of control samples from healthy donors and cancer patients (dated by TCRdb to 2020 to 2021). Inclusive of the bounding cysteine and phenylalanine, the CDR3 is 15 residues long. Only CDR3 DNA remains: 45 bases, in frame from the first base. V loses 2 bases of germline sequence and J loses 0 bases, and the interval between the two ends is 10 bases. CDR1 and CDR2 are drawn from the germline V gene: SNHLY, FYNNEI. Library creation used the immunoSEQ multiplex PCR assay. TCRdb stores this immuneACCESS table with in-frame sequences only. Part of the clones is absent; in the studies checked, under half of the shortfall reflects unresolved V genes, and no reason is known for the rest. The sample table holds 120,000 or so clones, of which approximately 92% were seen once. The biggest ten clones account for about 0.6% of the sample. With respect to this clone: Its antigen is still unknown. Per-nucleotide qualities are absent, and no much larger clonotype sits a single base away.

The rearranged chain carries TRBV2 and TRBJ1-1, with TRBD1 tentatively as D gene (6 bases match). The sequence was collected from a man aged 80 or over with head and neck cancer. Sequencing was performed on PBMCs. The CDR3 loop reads CASSEIGQLNTEAFF. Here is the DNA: TGTGCCAGCAGTGAAATAGGACAGTTGAACACTGAAGCTTTCTTT.